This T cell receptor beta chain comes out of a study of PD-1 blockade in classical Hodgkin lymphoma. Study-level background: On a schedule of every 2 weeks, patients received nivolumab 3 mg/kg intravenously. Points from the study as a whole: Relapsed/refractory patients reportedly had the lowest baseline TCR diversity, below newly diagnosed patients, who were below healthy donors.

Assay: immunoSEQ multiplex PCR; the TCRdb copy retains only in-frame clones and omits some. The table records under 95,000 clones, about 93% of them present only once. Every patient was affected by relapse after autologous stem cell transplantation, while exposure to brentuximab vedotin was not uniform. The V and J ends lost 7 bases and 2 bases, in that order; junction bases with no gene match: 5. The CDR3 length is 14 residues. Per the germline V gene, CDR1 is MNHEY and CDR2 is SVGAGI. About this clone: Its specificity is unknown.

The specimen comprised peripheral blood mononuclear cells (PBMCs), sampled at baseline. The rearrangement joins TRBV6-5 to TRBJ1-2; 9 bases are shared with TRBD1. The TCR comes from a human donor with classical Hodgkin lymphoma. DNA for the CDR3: TGTGCCAGCAAGAGGGACAGGGAAAACTATGGCTACACCTTC. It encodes CASKRDRENYGYTF.